The sequence of this T cell receptor beta chain was determined in a study of OX40 agonist ivuxolimab in advanced cancers. Study overall: Having had anti-PD-1, anti-PD-L1 or anti-CTLA-4 therapy before was allowed, and roughly 39% had some.

Turning to this clone: Its antigen is currently unknown.

Germline CDR1 reads SGDLS; CDR2 reads YYNGEE. With 2 bases clipped from V and 4 bases from J, the junction kept 4 bases outside the gene matches. The CDR3 is 15 residues long. The table came from immunoSEQ multiplex PCR; TCRdb's copy has only in-frame clones and leaves some out. Of more than 80,000 clones detected, over 75% appear once; the ten largest clones hold around 0.5%. Overall study findings and caveats: Undetermined was the antigen specificity of the expanded peripheral T cells.

Sequencing was performed on CD4+ or CD8+ T cells sorted from blood, taken in a trial of the OX40 agonist ivuxolimab. The receptor was derived from an adult with an advanced solid tumor such as melanoma, head and neck, liver or kidney cancer. The V gene is TRBV9, the J gene TRBJ2-3; 10 nucleotides match TRBD2. For the CDR3, the DNA is TGTGCCAGCAGCGTTGCTAGCGGGGGCTCAGATACGCAGTATTTT. This gives the protein CASSVASGGSDTQYF.